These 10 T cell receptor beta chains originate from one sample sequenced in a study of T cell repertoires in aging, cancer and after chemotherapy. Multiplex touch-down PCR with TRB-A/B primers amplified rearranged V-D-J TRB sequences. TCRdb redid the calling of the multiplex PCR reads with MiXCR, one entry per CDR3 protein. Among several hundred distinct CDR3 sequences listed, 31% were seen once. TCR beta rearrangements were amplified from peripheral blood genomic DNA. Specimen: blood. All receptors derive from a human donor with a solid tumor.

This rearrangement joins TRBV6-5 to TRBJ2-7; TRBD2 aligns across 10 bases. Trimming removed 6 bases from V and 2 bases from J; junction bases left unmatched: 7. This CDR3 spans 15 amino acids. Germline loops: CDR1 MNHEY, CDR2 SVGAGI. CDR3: CASSSGLADAYEQYV. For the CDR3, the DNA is TGTGCCAGCAGCTCCGGACTAGCGGATGCCTACGAGCAGTACGTC.

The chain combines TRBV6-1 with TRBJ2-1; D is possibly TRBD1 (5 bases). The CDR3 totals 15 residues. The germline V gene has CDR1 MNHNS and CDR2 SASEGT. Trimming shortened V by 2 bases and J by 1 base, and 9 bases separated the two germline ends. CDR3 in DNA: TGTGCCAGCAGTGAAATGGCAGGGTCCTACAATGAGCAGTTCTTC. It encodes CASSEMAGSYNEQFF.

CDR3 nucleotide sequence: TGTGCCAGCAGCTCCTTAGGGACTGAAGCTTTCTTT. Protein sequence: CASSSLGTEAFF. The rearrangement joins TRBV11-2 to TRBJ1-1; D is unclear. The CDR3 spans 12 residues. The germline V gene has CDR1 SGHAT and CDR2 FQNNGV. Trimming took 4 bases from V and 5 from J, leaving 8 bases between them.

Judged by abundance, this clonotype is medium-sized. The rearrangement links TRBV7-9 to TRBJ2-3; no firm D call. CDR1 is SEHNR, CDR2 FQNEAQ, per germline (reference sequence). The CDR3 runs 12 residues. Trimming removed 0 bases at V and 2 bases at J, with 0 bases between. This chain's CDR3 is CASSLATDTQYF. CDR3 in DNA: TGTGCCAGCAGCTTAGCCACAGATACGCAGTATTTT.

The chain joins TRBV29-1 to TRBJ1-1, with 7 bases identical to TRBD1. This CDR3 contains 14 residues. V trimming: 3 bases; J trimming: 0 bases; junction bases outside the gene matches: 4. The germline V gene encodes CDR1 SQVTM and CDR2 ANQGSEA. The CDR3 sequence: CSVEGQTMNTEAFF. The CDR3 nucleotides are TGCAGCGTTGAGGGACAGACCATGAACACTGAAGCTTTCTTT. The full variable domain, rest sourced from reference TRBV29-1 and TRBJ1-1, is SAVISQKPSRDICQRGTSLTIQCQVDSQVTMMFWYRQQPGQSLTLIATANQGSEATYESGFVIDKFPISRPNLTFSTLTVSNMSPEDSSIYLCSVEGQTMNTEAFFGQGTRLTVV.

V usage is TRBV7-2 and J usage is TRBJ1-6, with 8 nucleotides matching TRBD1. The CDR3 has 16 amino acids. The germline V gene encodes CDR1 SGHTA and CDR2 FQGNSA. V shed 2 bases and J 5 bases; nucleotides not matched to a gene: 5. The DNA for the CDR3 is TGTGCCAGCAGCTTACAGGGGGCAAAGAATAATTCACCCCTCCACTTT. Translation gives CASSLQGAKNNSPLHF.

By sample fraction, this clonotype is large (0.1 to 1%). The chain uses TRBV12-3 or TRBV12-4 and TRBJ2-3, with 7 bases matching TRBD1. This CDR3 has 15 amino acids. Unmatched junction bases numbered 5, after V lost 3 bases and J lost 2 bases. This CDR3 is CASSFHRGVTDTQYF. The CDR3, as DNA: TGTGCCAGCAGTTTCCACAGGGGTGTCACAGATACGCAGTATTTT.

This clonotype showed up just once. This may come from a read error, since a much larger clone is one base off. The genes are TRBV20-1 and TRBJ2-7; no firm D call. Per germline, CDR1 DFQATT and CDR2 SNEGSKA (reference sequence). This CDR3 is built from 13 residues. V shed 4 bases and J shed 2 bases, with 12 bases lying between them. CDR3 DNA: TGCAGTGCTACGGGCGGACCTCCCTACGAGCAGTACGTC. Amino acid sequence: CSATGGPPYEQYV.

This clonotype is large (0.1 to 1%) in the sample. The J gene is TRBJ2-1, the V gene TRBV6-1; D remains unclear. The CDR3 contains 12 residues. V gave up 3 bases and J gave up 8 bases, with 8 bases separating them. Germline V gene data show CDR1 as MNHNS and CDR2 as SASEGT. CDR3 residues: CASSDGSYEQFF. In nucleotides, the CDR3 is TGTGCCAGCAGTGATGGCAGTTATGAGCAGTTCTTC.

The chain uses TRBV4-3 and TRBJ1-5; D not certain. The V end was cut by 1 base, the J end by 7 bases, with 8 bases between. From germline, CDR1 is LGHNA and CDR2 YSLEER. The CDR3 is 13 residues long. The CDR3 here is CASSQVGVQPQHF. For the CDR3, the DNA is TGCGCCAGCAGCCAAGTTGGAGTCCAGCCCCAGCATTTT.